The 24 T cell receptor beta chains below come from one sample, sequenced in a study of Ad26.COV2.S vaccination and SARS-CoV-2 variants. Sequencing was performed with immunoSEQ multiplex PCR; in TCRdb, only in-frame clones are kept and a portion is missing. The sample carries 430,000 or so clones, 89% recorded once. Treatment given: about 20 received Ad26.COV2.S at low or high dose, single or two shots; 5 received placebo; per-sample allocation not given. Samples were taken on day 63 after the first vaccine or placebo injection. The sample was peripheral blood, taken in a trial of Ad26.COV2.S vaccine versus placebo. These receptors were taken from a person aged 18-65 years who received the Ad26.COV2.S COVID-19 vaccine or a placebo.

The chain's CDR3 is CASSPTGDSSPLHF. The CDR3 DNA follows: TGTGCCAGCAGCCCAACAGGGGACTCTTCACCCCTCCACTTT. The rearrangement links TRBV5-4 to TRBJ1-6; 7 nucleotides align to TRBD1. The CDR3 consists of 14 residues. Germline-derived CDR1 and CDR2 are SGHNT and YYREEE (reference sequence). Trimming took 4 bases from V and 9 from J; bases not matched to a gene: 7.

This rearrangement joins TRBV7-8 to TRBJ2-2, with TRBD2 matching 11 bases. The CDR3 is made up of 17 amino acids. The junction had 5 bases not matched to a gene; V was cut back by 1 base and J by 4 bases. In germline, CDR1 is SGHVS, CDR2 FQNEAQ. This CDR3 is CASSLGLAGKGTGELFF. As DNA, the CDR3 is TGTGCCAGCAGCTTAGGACTAGCGGGAAAAGGCACCGGGGAGCTGTTTTTT.

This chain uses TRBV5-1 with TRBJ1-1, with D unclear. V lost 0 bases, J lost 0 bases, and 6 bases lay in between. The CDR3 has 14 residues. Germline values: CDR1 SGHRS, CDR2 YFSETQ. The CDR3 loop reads CASSLGLLNTEAFF. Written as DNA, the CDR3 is TGCGCCAGCAGCTTGGGACTTTTGAACACTGAAGCTTTCTTT. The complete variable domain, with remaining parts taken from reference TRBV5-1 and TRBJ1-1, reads KAGVTQTPRYLIKTRGQQVTLSCSPISGHRSVSWYQQTPGQGLQFLFEYFSETQRNKGNFPGRFSGRQFSNSRSEMNVSTLELGDSALYLCASSLGLLNTEAFFGQGTRLTVV.

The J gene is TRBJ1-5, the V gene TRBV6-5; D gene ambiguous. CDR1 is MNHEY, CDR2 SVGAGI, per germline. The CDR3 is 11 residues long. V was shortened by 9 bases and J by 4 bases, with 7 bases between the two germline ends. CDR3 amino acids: CASFVNQPQHF. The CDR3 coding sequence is TGTGCCAGTTTTGTAAATCAGCCCCAGCATTTT.

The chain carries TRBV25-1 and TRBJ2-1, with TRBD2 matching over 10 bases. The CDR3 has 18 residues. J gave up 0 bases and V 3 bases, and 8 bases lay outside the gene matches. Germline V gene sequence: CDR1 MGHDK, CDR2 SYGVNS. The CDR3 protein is CASSEGDSGGSSYNEQFF. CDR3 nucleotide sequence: TGTGCCAGCAGTGAGGGGGATAGCGGGGGGTCCTCCTACAATGAGCAGTTCTTC.

The CDR3 here is CASSQLAGGLEQYF. The DNA of the CDR3 is TGTGCCAGCAGCCAACTAGCGGGGGGGCTGGAGCAGTACTTC. This chain joins TRBV7-2 and TRBJ2-7, with 13 positions matching TRBD2. Unmatched junction bases numbered 5, after V lost 5 bases and J lost 7 bases. The length of the CDR3 is 14 residues. CDR1 and CDR2 (germline): SGHTA, FQGNSA.

Written as DNA, the CDR3 is TGTGCCACCAGTGATTTGCCTTGGGGGACTAGCGGGGAGGATACCTCCTACGAGCAGTACGTC. Protein product: CATSDLPWGTSGEDTSYEQYV. V usage is TRBV24-1 and J usage is TRBJ2-7, with TRBD2 identical over 13 bases. Germline V gene data show CDR1 as KGHDR and CDR2 as SFDVKD. The CDR3 is 21 amino acids. Unmatched junction bases numbered 13, after V lost 0 bases and J lost 0 bases.

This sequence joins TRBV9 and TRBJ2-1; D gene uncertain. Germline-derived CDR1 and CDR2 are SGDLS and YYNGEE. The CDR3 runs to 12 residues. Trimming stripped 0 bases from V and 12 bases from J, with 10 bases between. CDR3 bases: TGTGCCAGCAGCGTAGACCCACATCGGCAGTTCTTC. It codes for CASSVDPHRQFF. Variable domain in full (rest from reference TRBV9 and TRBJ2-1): DSGVTQTPKHLITATGQRVTLRCSPRSGDLSVYWYQQSLDQGLQFLIQYYNGEERAKGNILERFSAQQFPDLHSELNLSSLELGDSALYFCASSVDPHRQFFGPGTRLTVL.

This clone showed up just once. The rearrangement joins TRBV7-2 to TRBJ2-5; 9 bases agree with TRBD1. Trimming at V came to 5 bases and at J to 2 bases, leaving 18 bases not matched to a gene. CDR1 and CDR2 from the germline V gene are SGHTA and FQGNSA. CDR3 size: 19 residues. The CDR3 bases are TGTGCCAGCAGCCCTCGGTCGAGACAGGGGGTCTTTTGGCAAGAGACCCAGTACTTC. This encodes CASSPRSRQGVFWQETQYF.

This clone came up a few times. CDR3 bases: TGTGCCAGCACGGGACAGGGGAATGAAAAACTGTTTTTT. This encodes CASTGQGNEKLFF. This chain links TRBV19 with TRBJ1-4; TRBD1 aligns across 10 bases. Germline lookup yields CDR1 LNHDA and CDR2 SQIVND (reference sequence). With V trimmed by 9 bases and J by 5 bases, 3 bases remained unmatched. The CDR3 extends over 13 amino acids.

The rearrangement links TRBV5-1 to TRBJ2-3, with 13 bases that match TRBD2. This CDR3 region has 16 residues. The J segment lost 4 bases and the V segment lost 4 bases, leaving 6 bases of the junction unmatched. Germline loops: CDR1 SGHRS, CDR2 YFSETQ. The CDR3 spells CASSTKLAGGADTQYF. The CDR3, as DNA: TGCGCCAGCAGCACAAAACTAGCGGGAGGGGCAGATACGCAGTATTTT.

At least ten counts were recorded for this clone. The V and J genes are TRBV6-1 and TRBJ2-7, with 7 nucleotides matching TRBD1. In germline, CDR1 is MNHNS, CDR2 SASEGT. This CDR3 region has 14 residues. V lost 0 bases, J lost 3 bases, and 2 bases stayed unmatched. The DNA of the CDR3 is TGTGCCAGCAGTGAAGCAGGGGACAGCTACGAGCAGTACTTC. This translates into CASSEAGDSYEQYF.

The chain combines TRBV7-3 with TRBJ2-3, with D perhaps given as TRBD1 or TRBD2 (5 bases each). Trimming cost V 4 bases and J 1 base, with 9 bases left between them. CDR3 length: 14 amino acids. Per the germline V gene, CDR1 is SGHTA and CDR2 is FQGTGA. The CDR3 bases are TGTGCCAGCAGCTCCCGGGACCGCACAGATACGCAGTATTTT. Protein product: CASSSRDRTDTQYF.

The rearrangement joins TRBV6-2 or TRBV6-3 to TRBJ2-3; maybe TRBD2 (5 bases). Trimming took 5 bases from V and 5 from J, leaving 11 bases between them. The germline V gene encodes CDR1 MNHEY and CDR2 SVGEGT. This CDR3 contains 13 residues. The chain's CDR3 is CASSGLGVDTQYF. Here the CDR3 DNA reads TGTGCCAGCAGTGGCCTCGGGGTAGATACGCAGTATTTT.

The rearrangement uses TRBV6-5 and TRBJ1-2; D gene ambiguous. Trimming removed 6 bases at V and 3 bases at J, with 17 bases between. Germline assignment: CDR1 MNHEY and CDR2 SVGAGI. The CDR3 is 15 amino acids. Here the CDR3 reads CASRGGRWRDYGYTF. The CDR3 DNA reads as TGTGCCAGCAGAGGCGGACGGTGGAGGGACTATGGCTACACCTTC.

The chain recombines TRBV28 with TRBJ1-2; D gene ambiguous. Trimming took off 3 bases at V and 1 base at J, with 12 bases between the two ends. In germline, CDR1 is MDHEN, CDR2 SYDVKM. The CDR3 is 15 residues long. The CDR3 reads CASSFPGAFNYGYTF. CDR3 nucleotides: TGTGCCAGCAGTTTCCCAGGAGCGTTTAACTATGGCTACACCTTC.

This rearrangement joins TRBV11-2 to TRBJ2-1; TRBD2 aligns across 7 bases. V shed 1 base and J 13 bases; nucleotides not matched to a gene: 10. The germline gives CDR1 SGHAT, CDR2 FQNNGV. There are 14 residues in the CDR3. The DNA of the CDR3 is TGTGCCAGCAGCTTAGGGGGGGGAGGGCCTTTTCAGTTCTTC. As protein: CASSLGGGGPFQFF.

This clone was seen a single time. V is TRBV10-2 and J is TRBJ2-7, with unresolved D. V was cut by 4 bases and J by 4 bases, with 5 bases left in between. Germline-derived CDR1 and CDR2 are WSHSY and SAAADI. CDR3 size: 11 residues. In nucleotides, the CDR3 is TGCGCCAGCAGTGCTGGATACGAGCAGTACGTC. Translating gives CASSAGYEQYV.

CDR3 DNA: TGTGCCATCAGTGAGCTCCCGGGGGGTTACGAGCAGTACTTC. Its protein is CAISELPGGYEQYF. V usage is TRBV10-3 and J usage is TRBJ2-7; 7 nucleotides agree with TRBD2. The germline V gene encodes CDR1 ENHRY and CDR2 SYGVKD. With V trimmed by 2 bases and J by 4 bases, 5 bases remained unmatched. The CDR3 runs to 14 residues.

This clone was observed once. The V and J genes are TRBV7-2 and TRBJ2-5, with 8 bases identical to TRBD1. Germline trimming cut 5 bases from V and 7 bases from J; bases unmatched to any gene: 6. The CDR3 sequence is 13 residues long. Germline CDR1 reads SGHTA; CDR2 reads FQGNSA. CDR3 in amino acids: CASSIDRGGTQYF. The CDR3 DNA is TGTGCCAGCAGCATCGACAGGGGTGGGACCCAGTACTTC.

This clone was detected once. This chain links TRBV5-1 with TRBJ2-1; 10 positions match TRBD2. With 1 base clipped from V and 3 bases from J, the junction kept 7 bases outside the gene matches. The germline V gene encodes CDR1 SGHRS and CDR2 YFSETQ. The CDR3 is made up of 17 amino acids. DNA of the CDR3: TGCGCCAGCAGCTTGTGGTCCGTAGCGGGGGGCTACAATGAGCAGTTCTTC. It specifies CASSLWSVAGGYNEQFF.

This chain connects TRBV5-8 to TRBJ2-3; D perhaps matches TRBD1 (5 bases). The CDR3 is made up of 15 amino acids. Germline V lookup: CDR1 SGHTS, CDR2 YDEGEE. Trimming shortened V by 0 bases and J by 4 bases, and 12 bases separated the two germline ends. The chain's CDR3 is CASSLVGAWADTQYF. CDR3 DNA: TGTGCCAGCAGCTTGGTTGGGGCGTGGGCAGATACGCAGTATTTT. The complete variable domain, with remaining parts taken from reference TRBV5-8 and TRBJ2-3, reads EAGVTQSPTHLIKTRGQQATLRCSPISGHTSVYWYQQALGLGLQFLLWYDEGEERNRGNFPPRFSGRQFPNYSSELNVNALELEDSALYLCASSLVGAWADTQYFGPGTRLTVL.

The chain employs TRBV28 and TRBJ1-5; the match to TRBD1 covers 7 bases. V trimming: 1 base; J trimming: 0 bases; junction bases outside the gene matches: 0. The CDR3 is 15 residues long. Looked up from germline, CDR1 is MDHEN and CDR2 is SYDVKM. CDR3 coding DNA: TGTGCCAGCAGTTTATCAGGGGGTAGCAATCAGCCCCAGCATTTT. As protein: CASSLSGGSNQPQHF.

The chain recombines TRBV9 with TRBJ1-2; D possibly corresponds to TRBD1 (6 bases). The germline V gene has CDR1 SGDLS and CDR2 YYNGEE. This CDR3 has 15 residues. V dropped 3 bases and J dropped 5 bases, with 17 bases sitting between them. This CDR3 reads CASSDRGAVGYGYTF. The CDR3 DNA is TGTGCCAGCAGCGACCGGGGGGCAGTCGGATATGGCTACACCTTC.